This T cell receptor (beta chain) was profiled in a study of blood T cell repertoires in COVID-19. Germline V gene lookup returns CDR1 LGHDT and CDR2 YNNKEL (reference sequence). CDR3 length: 13 amino acids. Deletions cut 1 base from V and 6 bases from J, with 6 bases between. The study recruited people aged 18 to 89 years across about 25 US areas. Participants were placed into cohorts based on the clinical history they reported. Authors' analysis steps: Cell counts per sample came from amplifying reference gene primers. Sequencing was performed with immunoSEQ multiplex PCR; in TCRdb, only in-frame clones are kept and a portion is missing. V and J calls and clone size come straight from that table; D and trimming were deduced from the DNA. The table shows under 300,000 clones, with 88% occurring only once.

The V call is TRBV3-1 (or the pseudogene TRBV3-2), the J call TRBJ1-4; no firm D call. The clonotype comes from a woman in her thirties or forties with acute COVID-19. Sequenced sample: PBMCs or T cells enriched from blood (not recorded which). The CDR3 reads CASSQAPDEKLFF. CDR3 bases: TGTGCCAGCAGCCAAGCCCCGGATGAAAAACTGTTTTTT.